The 21 T cell receptor beta chains in this list originate from one sample, sequenced in a study of cytomegalovirus exposure and HLA in healthy donors. The PCR made use of 60 Vbeta and 13 Jbeta primers. Profiled with immunoSEQ multiplex PCR; TCRdb holds only in-frame clones, not every one. The sample has 130,000 to 150,000 clones; roughly 80% are singletons. Sequencing was done on a sample of PBMCs. Source of these receptors: a man in his forties in good health and CMV-seronegative.

This clone has just one count. V usage is TRBV5-1 and J usage is TRBJ2-2, with 7 positions matching TRBD2. V lost 2 bases to trimming and J lost 7 bases; unmatched junction nucleotides: 5. Germline V CDR1 and CDR2: SGHRS, YFSETQ. The CDR3 is 14 residues long. CDR3: CASSLTGRDGELFF. The CDR3 bases are TGCGCCAGCAGCTTAACGGGGAGGGACGGGGAGCTGTTTTTT.

This clone was found a few times. The chain recombines TRBV6-1 with TRBJ1-1; 8 bases are shared with TRBD1. Per the germline V gene, CDR1 is MNHNS and CDR2 is SASEGT. The CDR3 loop spans 13 amino acids. V lost 6 bases to trimming and J lost 7 bases; unmatched junction nucleotides: 7. The CDR3 DNA follows: TGTGCCAGCAGCGTAAAGACAGGGGTTGAAGCTTTCTTT. Its translation is CASSVKTGVEAFF.

The chain employs TRBV7-9 and TRBJ2-3; the D gene is possibly TRBD2 (6 bases). V lost 2 bases and J 6 bases, leaving 18 bases between the germline ends. This CDR3 contains 16 residues. Germline V gives CDR1 SEHNR, CDR2 FQNEAQ (reference sequence). The CDR3 sequence: CASSLFNTGRGDTQYF. For the CDR3, the DNA is TGTGCCAGCAGCTTATTCAATACAGGCCGGGGGGATACGCAGTATTTT.

This chain links TRBV10-1 with TRBJ2-1, with a possible D match to TRBD1 (5 bases). V lost 0 bases to trimming and J lost 3 bases, with 15 bases between them. Germline values: CDR1 WNHNN, CDR2 SYGVQD (reference sequence). The CDR3 length is 17 residues. The CDR3 here is CASSESKGREVYNEQFF. CDR3 sequence (DNA): TGCGCCAGCAGTGAGTCGAAAGGCAGGGAAGTCTACAATGAGCAGTTCTTC.

The chain has TRBV5-6 and TRBJ1-2, with 7 bases fitting TRBD1. After removal of 4 bases from V and 4 bases from J, the junction contained 10 bases not matched to a gene. Germline V gene sequence: CDR1 SGHDT, CDR2 YYEEEE. The CDR3 consists of 15 residues. CDR3 amino acids: CASSQSDRKSYGYTF. The CDR3 coding sequence is TGTGCCAGCAGCCAGTCGGACAGGAAAAGCTATGGCTACACCTTC.

The CDR3 here is CASSLSGRSPLHF. The CDR3 DNA follows: TGTGCCAGCAGCTTGTCGGGGAGGTCACCCCTCCACTTT. V usage is TRBV5-6 and J usage is TRBJ1-6; D gene unclear. CDR3 size: 13 residues. The V end was cut by 1 base, the J end by 10 bases, with 9 bases between. Germline V gives CDR1 SGHDT, CDR2 YYEEEE.

The chain uses TRBV7-9 and TRBJ1-1; no reliable D call. Germline V gives CDR1 SEHNR, CDR2 FQNEAQ (reference sequence). The V end lost 1 base, the J end lost 11 bases, and 11 bases lay between the germline ends. CDR3 length equals 12 residues. CDR3 in amino acids: CASSLVAKRAFF. DNA of the CDR3: TGTGCCAGCAGCTTAGTGGCAAAGCGGGCTTTCTTT.

The chain carries TRBV7-9 and TRBJ1-6; 7 positions match TRBD1. The CDR3 covers 15 residues. The ends lost 6 bases at V and 6 bases at J; junction bases unmatched: 8. Germline CDR1 is SEHNR and CDR2 is FQNEAQ (reference sequence). In nucleotides, the CDR3 is TGTGCCAGCAGACCGCTGGACAGGCCTAATTCACCCCTCCACTTT. This translates into CASRPLDRPNSPLHF.

This clone was seen only a few times. The genes are TRBV19 and TRBJ1-1; D call uncertain. Germline V gives CDR1 LNHDA, CDR2 SQIVND (reference sequence). The CDR3 consists of 14 residues. Between the trimmed V and J ends, which lost 7 bases and 0 bases, there was a span of 12 bases. The CDR3 protein is CASNLGLMNTEAFF. CDR3 nucleotide sequence: TGTGCCAGTAACCTCGGACTTATGAACACTGAAGCTTTCTTT. The complete variable domain, with remaining parts taken from reference TRBV19 and TRBJ1-1, reads DGGITQSPKYLFRKEGQNVTLSCEQNLNHDAMYWYRQDPGQGLRLIYYSQIVNDFQKGDIAEGYSVSREKKESFPLTVTSAQKNPTAFYLCASNLGLMNTEAFFGQGTRLTVV.

The chain employs TRBV27 and TRBJ1-1, with D perhaps matching TRBD1 (6 bases). V lost 2 bases and J lost 1, with 8 bases in between. This CDR3 is 14 amino acids long. Germline CDR1 MNHEY, CDR2 SMNVEV (reference sequence). The DNA for the CDR3 is TGTGCCAGCAGTTTACAGGGGAGGAACACTGAAGCTTTCTTT. Protein sequence: CASSLQGRNTEAFF.

The rearrangement links TRBV7-2 to TRBJ1-2, with 10 bases that match TRBD1. Trimming cost V 5 bases and J 6 bases; bases outside gene matches: 3. Germline CDR1 reads SGHTA; CDR2 reads FQGNSA. The CDR3 length is 13 residues. CDR3 region: CASSRQGADGYTF. CDR3 sequence (DNA): TGTGCCAGCAGCCGACAGGGGGCGGATGGCTACACCTTC.

The V call is TRBV18, the J call TRBJ2-7; D perhaps matches TRBD1 (6 bases). The CDR3 runs to 14 residues. Germline CDR1 reads KGHSH; CDR2 reads LQKENI. V lost 2 bases and J lost 4, with 12 bases in between. The CDR3 bases are TGTGCCAGCTCACCAGGCAGGGGAGAATACGAGCAGTACTTC. Translating it yields CASSPGRGEYEQYF. Drawing the rest from reference TRBV18 and TRBJ2-7, the complete variable domain is NAGVMQNPRHLVRRRGQEARLRCSPMKGHSHVYWYRQLPEEGLKFMVYLQKENIIDESGMPKERFSAEFPKEGPSILRIQQVVRGDSAAYFCASSPGRGEYEQYFGPGTRLTVT.

The chain joins TRBV7-8 to TRBJ2-7, with D tentatively TRBD1 (5 bases). The CDR3 length is 14 residues. V shed 1 base and J shed 4 bases, with 11 bases lying between them. Germline lookup yields CDR1 SGHVS and CDR2 FQNEAQ. In DNA, the CDR3 is TGTGCCAGCAGCTTAGTCAGGGTTGAGTACGAGCAGTACTTC. Residues: CASSLVRVEYEQYF.

This chain joins TRBV5-1 and TRBJ2-2; D uncertain. V shed 0 bases and J shed 5 bases, with 11 bases lying between them. The CDR3 sequence is 15 residues long. The germline CDR1 and CDR2 sequences are SGHRS and YFSETQ. CDR3 DNA: TGCGCCAGCAGCTTGGTAATTACTCGAACCGGGGAGCTGTTTTTT. The encoded protein is CASSLVITRTGELFF.

This sequence joins TRBV2 and TRBJ1-5, with 9 bases identical to TRBD1. The CDR3 length is 15 residues. The J segment lost 2 bases and the V segment lost 6 bases, leaving 5 bases of the junction unmatched. The V gene's germline CDR1 is SNHLY and CDR2 FYNNEI. The CDR3 protein is CASRSGQGGNQPQHF. Written as DNA, the CDR3 is TGTGCCAGCAGATCGGGACAGGGCGGCAATCAGCCCCAGCATTTT.

The rearrangement uses TRBV6-1 and TRBJ1-5, with 8 positions matching TRBD1. The CDR3 length is 15 residues. The germline V gene has CDR1 MNHNS and CDR2 SASEGT. V was clipped by 2 bases and J by 5 bases; unmatched bases: 5. The CDR3 region is CASSEQTGGDQPQHF. The CDR3 nucleotides are TGTGCCAGCAGTGAACAAACAGGGGGAGATCAGCCCCAGCATTTT.

This clone was seen just once. The chain employs TRBV28 and TRBJ1-6; D remains unclear. The germline gives CDR1 MDHEN, CDR2 SYDVKM. The V and J ends lost 6 bases and 7 bases respectively, with 13 bases between them. This CDR3 has 14 residues. CDR3 coding DNA: TGTGCCAGCAGCGCGACACAGAGAAATTCACCCCTCCACTTT. The encoded protein is CASSATQRNSPLHF.

Concerning this clone: One end of the junction varies from germline; a read error may be responsible. The rearrangement links TRBV7-7 to TRBJ2-3, with D tentatively TRBD2 (5 bases). Germline CDR1 and CDR2: SSHAT and FNYEAQ (reference sequence). There are 13 residues in the CDR3. The CDR3 sequence is CASSSDLVDTQYF. DNA for the CDR3: TGTGCTAGCAGCTCGGACTTGGTTGATACGCAGTATTTT. Variable domain in full (rest from reference TRBV7-7 and TRBJ2-3): GAGVSQSPRYKVTKRGQDVTLRCDPISSHATLYWYQQALGQGPEFLTYFNYEAQPDKSGLPSDRFSAERPEGSISTLTIQRTEQRDSAMYRCASSSDLVDTQYFGPGTRLTVL.

The rearrangement uses TRBV18 and TRBJ2-3; a possible D gene is TRBD1 (7 bases). Trimming removed 4 bases at V and 5 bases at J, with 13 bases between. This CDR3 spans 14 amino acids. Looked up from germline, CDR1 is KGHSH and CDR2 is LQKENI. CDR3 sequence reads: CASSLAGQKDTQYF. The CDR3 DNA is TGTGCCAGCTCACTTGCGGGACAGAAAGATACGCAGTATTTT.

The chain recombines TRBV13 with TRBJ1-2; 8 nucleotides align to TRBD1. Germline V gives CDR1 PRHDT, CDR2 FYEKMQ (reference sequence). With V trimmed by 1 base and J by 8 bases, 6 bases remained unmatched. This CDR3 is built from 14 residues. In DNA form, the CDR3 reads TGTGCCAGCAGCTTAGAGGGCAGGGGGCAAGGCTACACCTTC. It specifies CASSLEGRGQGYTF. Variable domain in full (rest from reference TRBV13 and TRBJ1-2): AAGVIQSPRHLIKEKRETATLKCYPIPRHDTVYWYQQGPGQDPQFLISFYEKMQSDKGSIPDRFSAQQFSDYHSELNMSSLELGDSALYFCASSLEGRGQGYTFGSGTRLTVV.

The gene calls are TRBV28 and TRBJ2-5; D is perhaps TRBD2 (6 bases). Germline CDR1 MDHEN, CDR2 SYDVKM. This CDR3 is built from 16 residues. The V end lost 1 base, the J end lost 3 bases, and 15 bases lay between the germline ends. The CDR3 sequence is CASSLYRGAVKETQYF. CDR3 nucleotide sequence: TGTGCCAGCAGTTTATACCGCGGGGCGGTAAAAGAGACCCAGTACTTC.